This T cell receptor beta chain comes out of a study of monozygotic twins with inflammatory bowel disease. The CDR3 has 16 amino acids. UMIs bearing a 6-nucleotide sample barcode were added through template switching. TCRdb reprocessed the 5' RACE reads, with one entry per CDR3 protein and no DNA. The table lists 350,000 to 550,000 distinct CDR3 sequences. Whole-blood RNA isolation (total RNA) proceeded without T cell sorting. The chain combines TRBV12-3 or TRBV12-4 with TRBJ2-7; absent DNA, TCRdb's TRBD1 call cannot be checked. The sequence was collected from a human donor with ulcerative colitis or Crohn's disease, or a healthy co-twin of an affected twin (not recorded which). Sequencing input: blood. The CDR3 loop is CASSLASSLPGYEQYF.